The source of this TCR beta chain is a study of Tregs in tolerant kidney transplant recipients. About the study: The nonmyeloablative bone marrow transplants came from related graft donors, with transient mixed chimerism.

The method was immunoSEQ multiplex PCR; TCRdb's version includes in-frame clones alone and lacks a portion of them. The sample consists of 90,000 to 120,000 clones, roughly 89% of them appearing once. This CDR3 contains 20 residues. The TCR sequence derives from a human donor who received a combined kidney and bone marrow transplant. The chain recombines TRBV21-1 with TRBJ1-3; no DNA check was done on the table's D call, TRBD1. TRBV21-1 is annotated as a pseudogene. Here the sequenced sample was CD4+ T cells from blood, taken before the transplant. CDR3 sequence reads: CASSKSWTTGPGHSGNTIYF. CDR3 sequence (DNA): TGTGCCAGCAGCAAAAGTTGGACGACAGGCCCGGGGCACTCTGGAAACACCATATATTTT.